This T cell receptor (beta chain) comes out of a study of cytomegalovirus exposure and HLA in healthy donors. The CDR3 extends over 16 amino acids. The germline V and J ends were trimmed by 4 bases and 2 bases, with 16 bases remaining between them. The germline V gene encodes CDR1 LGHNA and CDR2 YSLEER. In the PCR, 60 Vbeta and 13 Jbeta primers were used. TCRdb's copy holds only in-frame clones and misses some; the assay was immunoSEQ multiplex PCR. Counted here are around 120,000 clones, approximately 75% occurring once; the ten biggest clones make up 5.9%. Study outcomes and limitations: According to a later analysis, most TCR beta chains associated with CMV appeared HLA-restricted. Researchers reported that a few CMV-associated chains were confirmed in vitro as CMV antigen-specific.

Details on this clone: As yet, its antigen is unknown.

The clonotype originates from a woman aged 40 to 50 in good health and CMV-seropositive. This chain joins TRBV4-3 and TRBJ2-3; the D gene is possibly TRBD2 (6 bases). Input material: PBMCs. CDR3 nucleotides: TGCGCCAGCAGCCGCGGAGGAGGGCTCAACACAGATACGCAGTATTTT. It encodes CASSRGGGLNTDTQYF.